Presented here are 21 T cell receptor beta chains from one specimen sequenced in a study of cytomegalovirus exposure and HLA in healthy donors. Using immunoSEQ multiplex PCR, the repertoire was profiled, and TCRdb retains in-frame clones only, with some absent. This table has roughly 310,000 clones, roughly 88% appearing once. Input material: PBMCs. The source of these receptors is a man aged 25 to 45 in good health and CMV-seronegative.

The V call is TRBV6-5, the J call TRBJ1-2, with 10 nucleotides matching TRBD1. This CDR3 comprises 15 residues. Germline V lookup: CDR1 MNHEY, CDR2 SVGAGI. The junction had 6 bases not matched to a gene; V was cut back by 5 bases and J by 3 bases. CDR3 residues: CASSVDRGLYYGYTF. The CDR3 DNA is TGTGCCAGCAGTGTCGACAGGGGGCTGTACTATGGCTACACCTTC.

The chain recombines TRBV7-9 with TRBJ2-3, with a weak D call TRBD2 (6 bases). V was cut by 5 bases and J by 2 bases, with 11 bases left in between. Germline V gene lookup returns CDR1 SEHNR and CDR2 FQNEAQ (reference sequence). This CDR3 region has 14 residues. The CDR3: CASSGGLFTDTQYF. The DNA for the CDR3 is TGTGCCAGCAGCGGAGGACTATTCACAGATACGCAGTATTTT.

Here the CDR3 DNA reads TGTGCCAGCAGCTTCACGGGACAGGGGGCACACGAGCAGTACTTC. Its translation is CASSFTGQGAHEQYF. This sequence joins TRBV5-4 and TRBJ2-7; 12 nucleotides agree with TRBD1. The CDR3 contains 15 residues. Germline assignment: CDR1 SGHNT and CDR2 YYREEE (reference sequence). Losses at the gene ends were 2 bases for V and 5 bases for J; bases not matched to a gene: 5.

The CDR3 region is CASSRFGQGRSNQPQHF. As DNA, the CDR3 is TGCGCCAGCAGCAGGTTTGGACAGGGCAGAAGCAATCAGCCCCAGCATTTT. This chain joins TRBV4-1 and TRBJ1-5; 8 bases line up with TRBD1. CDR3 length: 17 residues. The V gene end was trimmed by 5 bases and the J gene end by 1 base; junction bases not matched to a gene: 10. Germline-derived CDR1 and CDR2 are MGHRA and YSYEKL.

The chain couples TRBV4-3 to TRBJ2-1, with 7 bases aligning to TRBD2. The CDR3 extends over 16 amino acids. With 0 bases clipped from V and 13 bases from J, the junction kept 15 bases outside the gene matches. CDR1 LGHNA and CDR2 YSLEER come from the germline V gene. The CDR3 region is CASSQDLGMRSGEQFF. The CDR3 DNA sequence: TGCGCCAGCAGCCAAGATTTGGGGATGAGAAGCGGGGAACAGTTCTTC.

This chain connects TRBV7-2 to TRBJ1-4; 8 positions match TRBD1. With V trimmed by 5 bases and J by 4 bases, 6 bases remained unmatched. This CDR3 spans 15 amino acids. Germline V CDR1 and CDR2: SGHTA, FQGNSA. The CDR3 DNA sequence: TGTGCCAGCAGCCACCGGACAGGGATTAATGAAAAACTGTTTTTT. This sequence encodes CASSHRTGINEKLFF.

In DNA, the CDR3 is TGTGCCAGCAGTGTTTTGAGGGGGCATAGCACCGGGGAGCTGTTTTTT. Encoded protein: CASSVLRGHSTGELFF. This chain joins TRBV2 and TRBJ2-2, with 7 bases fitting TRBD1. Trimming at V came to 4 bases and at J to 4 bases, leaving 9 bases not matched to a gene. Germline loops: CDR1 SNHLY, CDR2 FYNNEI. The CDR3 has 16 amino acids.

The rearrangement joins TRBV2 to TRBJ1-1, with TRBD1 as a possible D gene (5 bases). This CDR3 contains 13 residues. Trimming removed 8 bases from V and 11 bases from J, with 21 bases in between. From germline, CDR1 is SNHLY and CDR2 FYNNEI. The CDR3 sequence is CASFSGLGGHAFF. DNA for the CDR3: TGTGCCAGCTTTTCGGGGCTCGGAGGGCACGCTTTCTTT. The whole variable domain, filled in from reference TRBV2 and TRBJ1-1, reads EPEVTQTPSHQVTQMGQEVILRCVPISNHLYFYWYRQILGQKVEFLVSFYNNEISEKSEIFDDQFSVERPDGSNFTLKIRSTKLEDSAMYFCASFSGLGGHAFFGQGTRLTVV.

The chain links TRBV7-8 to TRBJ1-5, with 10 bases lining up with TRBD1. Germline V gene lookup returns CDR1 SGHVS and CDR2 FQNEAQ. Trimming took 4 bases from V and 0 from J; bases not matched to a gene: 9. The CDR3 totals 18 residues. The CDR3 DNA follows: TGTGCCAGCAGCTCTCCCCGGGACAGGGGCTATAGCAATCAGCCCCAGCATTTT. Encoded protein: CASSSPRDRGYSNQPQHF.

This chain uses TRBV29-1 with TRBJ2-5, with 10 positions matching TRBD1. The ends lost 4 bases at V and 4 bases at J; junction bases unmatched: 6. The CDR3 runs to 14 residues. Germline V CDR1 and CDR2: SQVTM, ANQGSEA. The CDR3 protein is CSVGVRDRGETQYF. CDR3 nucleotides: TGCAGCGTTGGGGTCCGGGACAGGGGAGAGACCCAGTACTTC.

This chain connects TRBV19 to TRBJ2-3; D call uncertain. The length of the CDR3 is 16 residues. V lost 3 bases and J lost 0, with 13 bases in between. Germline V gene sequence: CDR1 LNHDA, CDR2 SQIVND (reference sequence). The CDR3, as DNA: TGTGCCAGTAGTATCCTGTTAACCCAGAGCACAGATACGCAGTATTTT. Translated, it gives CASSILLTQSTDTQYF. The variable domain in full, with the rest retrieved from reference TRBV19 and TRBJ2-3, is DGGITQSPKYLFRKEGQNVTLSCEQNLNHDAMYWYRQDPGQGLRLIYYSQIVNDFQKGDIAEGYSVSREKKESFPLTVTSAQKNPTAFYLCASSILLTQSTDTQYFGPGTRLTVL.

The chain uses TRBV6-5 and TRBJ2-1, with D unresolved. Trimming shortened V by 4 bases and J by 5 bases, and 9 bases separated the two germline ends. The germline V gene has CDR1 MNHEY and CDR2 SVGAGI. The CDR3 runs to 13 residues. The CDR3 coding sequence is TGTGCCAGCAGTTTGCTCCGGGACAATGAGCAGTTCTTC. It specifies CASSLLRDNEQFF.

The CDR3 loop is CASSSLGTELNEQFF. The CDR3 nucleotides are TGTGCCAGCAGCTCCCTCGGGACAGAGCTTAATGAGCAGTTCTTC. The chain couples TRBV7-6 to TRBJ2-1; 7 nucleotides line up with TRBD1. CDR3 size: 15 residues. Germline CDR1 reads SGHVS; CDR2 reads FNYEAQ. J was trimmed by 7 bases and V by 4 bases; bases with no gene match: 10.

The chain recombines TRBV4-3 with TRBJ1-1; unclear D gene. CDR3 length: 13 residues. Germline V gives CDR1 LGHNA, CDR2 YSLEER. The V end was cut by 4 bases, the J end by 0 bases, with 6 bases between. As DNA, the CDR3 is TGCGCCAGCAGCCCCTACTTGAACACTGAAGCTTTCTTT. It encodes CASSPYLNTEAFF.

The V gene is TRBV7-6, the J gene TRBJ1-3, with D perhaps TRBD1 (5 bases). The V gene lost 1 base and the J gene lost 4 bases, with 8 bases spanning the gap. The CDR3 length is 14 residues. CDR1 SGHVS and CDR2 FNYEAQ come from the germline V gene. CDR3 region: CASSLEQVGNTIYF. The DNA for the CDR3 is TGTGCCAGCAGCTTAGAACAGGTCGGAAACACCATATATTTT.

This chain uses TRBV7-2 with TRBJ2-7; weak D call: TRBD1 (6 bases). V gave up 1 base and J gave up 3 bases, with 13 bases separating them. Germline CDR1 SGHTA, CDR2 FQGNSA. The CDR3 totals 15 residues. The CDR3 sequence: CASSLVGDTFYEQYF. CDR3 bases: TGTGCCAGCAGCTTAGTAGGGGACACCTTCTACGAGCAGTACTTC.

The V and J genes are TRBV11-2 and TRBJ2-7; D perhaps matches TRBD1 (6 bases). The CDR3 spans 14 residues. Looked up from germline, CDR1 is SGHAT and CDR2 is FQNNGV. V was cut by 4 bases and J by 2 bases, with 12 bases left in between. The CDR3 bases are TGTGCCAGCAGCTCCCGAGGGGGAACCTACGAGCAGTACTTC. This encodes CASSSRGGTYEQYF.

The chain links TRBV6-5 to TRBJ2-7, with 11 bases fitting TRBD1. J gave up 6 bases and V 2 bases, and 3 bases lay outside the gene matches. This CDR3 spans 14 amino acids. Per germline, CDR1 MNHEY and CDR2 SVGAGI. The CDR3 bases are TGTGCCAGCAGTTACCTGGGACAGGGGGGCGAGCAGTACTTC. Translating it yields CASSYLGQGGEQYF.

The genes are TRBV19 and TRBJ2-4; 9 bases map to TRBD1. V was pared by 4 bases and J by 1 base, with 11 bases of the junction left unmatched. The CDR3 is made up of 18 amino acids. Germline V gene data show CDR1 as LNHDA and CDR2 as SQIVND (reference sequence). CDR3 bases: TGTGCCAGTAGTACCTTCCTCAAGACAGGGGGGGCCAAAAACATTCAGTACTTC. Translation: CASSTFLKTGGAKNIQYF.

J is TRBJ2-2 and V is TRBV4-1; 14 nucleotides align to TRBD2. This CDR3 contains 17 residues. The V gene's germline CDR1 is MGHRA and CDR2 YSYEKL. Trimming at V came to 8 bases and at J to 3 bases, leaving 8 bases not matched to a gene. The CDR3 DNA is TGCGCCAGCGGTACGGGACTAGCGGGGGCCTACACCGGGGAGCTGTTTTTT. Translation: CASGTGLAGAYTGELFF.

This clone was seen just once. Other DNA sequences from this sample encode an identical CDR3 as well. The chain has TRBV5-6 and TRBJ2-7; TRBD1 might be the D (5 bases). This CDR3 spans 13 amino acids. Germline values: CDR1 SGHDT, CDR2 YYEEEE. Trimming shortened V by 1 base and J by 4 bases, and 9 bases separated the two germline ends. This CDR3 is CASSLRQSYEQYF. The DNA of the CDR3 is TGTGCCAGCAGCTTGAGACAGTCTTACGAGCAGTACTTC.